These 22 T cell receptor beta chains originate from one sample sequenced in a study of beta chain features in type 1 diabetes. Study findings and constraints: Within each of all four CD4+ subsets, Type 1 diabetes patients had TCRB CDR3s that were moderately but significantly shorter.

Which antigens these TCRs recognize remains unknown. The sequenced template was cDNA made from the entire isolated RNA. Method: immunoSEQ multiplex PCR; TCRdb's copy keeps in-frame clones and lacks some. Found here are a few hundred thousand clones, roughly 25% of them singletons; the top ten hold about 0.012%. The sample taken for sequencing was naive CD4+ T cells from blood. These receptors were obtained from a young woman with type 1 diabetes.

The CDR3 nucleotides are TGTGCCAGCGGGGGACAGGGGGCTTTCTATGAGCAGTTCTTC. It yields the protein CASGGQGAFYEQFF. The chain recombines TRBV6-5 with TRBJ2-1; 12 positions agree with TRBD1. Germline CDR1 MNHEY, CDR2 SVGAGI. The length of the CDR3 is 14 residues. The ends lost 8 bases at V and 8 bases at J; junction bases unmatched: 7.

V and J are TRBV5-4 and TRBJ2-4; TRBD1 is a possible D gene (6 bases). The germline gives CDR1 SGHNT, CDR2 YYREEE (reference sequence). The V gene lost 5 bases and the J gene lost 7 bases, with 10 bases spanning the gap. This CDR3 region has 12 residues. Here the CDR3 DNA reads TGTGCCAGCAGACAGGACAGTAACATTCAGTACTTC. Amino acid sequence: CASRQDSNIQYF.

This clone was seen a few times. The V gene is TRBV28, the J gene TRBJ2-7; 8 nucleotides match TRBD1. Per germline, CDR1 MDHEN and CDR2 SYDVKM. Trimming removed 8 bases from V and 3 bases from J; junction bases left unmatched: 3. This CDR3 region has 12 residues. The CDR3 loop is CASHTGGYEQYF. Written as DNA, the CDR3 is TGTGCCAGCCATACAGGGGGCTACGAGCAGTACTTC.

The J gene is TRBJ1-1, the V gene TRBV5-1; D not resolved. With 0 bases removed from V and 1 base from J, the gap between germline ends came to 7 bases. CDR1 is SGHRS and CDR2 is YFSETQ in the germline V gene. The CDR3 is 14 residues long. As DNA, the CDR3 is TGCGCCAGCAGCTTGGGCACATCGAACACTGAAGCTTTCTTT. Amino acids: CASSLGTSNTEAFF.

This clone was seen a handful of times. Mismatch with germline at one junction end may stem from a read error. The genes are TRBV30 and TRBJ2-7; 10 bases align to TRBD1. The CDR3 is made up of 11 amino acids. Per the germline V gene, CDR1 is GTSNPN and CDR2 is SVGIG (reference sequence). The chain's CDR3 is CAWSVWTGGGF. CDR3 nucleotide sequence: TGTGCCTGGAGTGTATGGACAGGGGGTGGCTTC.

In its sample, this clone was seen a few times. V is TRBV2 and J is TRBJ1-3; D is ambiguous. The CDR3 has 15 residues. The V gene lost 6 bases and the J gene lost 0 bases, with 12 bases spanning the gap. CDR1 is SNHLY and CDR2 is FYNNEI in the germline V gene. CDR3 nucleotides: TGTGCCAGCAGACCGATATCGAGCTCTGGAAACACCATATATTTT. It yields the protein CASRPISSSGNTIYF. The entire variable domain, with the rest obtained from reference TRBV2 and TRBJ1-3, is as follows: EPEVTQTPSHQVTQMGQEVILRCVPISNHLYFYWYRQILGQKVEFLVSFYNNEISEKSEIFDDQFSVERPDGSNFTLKIRSTKLEDSAMYFCASRPISSSGNTIYFGEGSWLTVV.

The CDR3 nucleotides read TGTGCCAGCAGCTTGGGCACTGTGGACTATGGCTACACCTTC. Protein sequence: CASSLGTVDYGYTF. The chain employs TRBV5-6 and TRBJ1-2, with unresolved D. CDR3 length: 14 residues. Deletions cut 0 bases from V and 3 bases from J, with 9 bases between. Germline V gene data show CDR1 as SGHDT and CDR2 as YYEEEE. Supplemented by reference TRBV5-6 and TRBJ1-2, the full variable domain reads DAGVTQSPTHLIKTRGQQVTLRCSPKSGHDTVSWYQQALGQGPQFIFQYYEEEERQRGNFPDRFSGHQFPNYSSELNVNALLLGDSALYLCASSLGTVDYGYTFGSGTRLTVV.

The chain employs TRBV7-9 and TRBJ2-7; D is ambiguous. Trimming shortened V by 3 bases and J by 4 bases, and 4 bases separated the two germline ends. Germline V gene sequence: CDR1 SEHNR, CDR2 FQNEAQ (reference sequence). This CDR3 has 11 amino acids. CDR3 sequence reads: CASSFRYEQYF. DNA of the CDR3: TGTGCCAGCAGCTTCCGTTACGAGCAGTACTTC. Combining the CDR3 with reference TRBV7-9 and TRBJ2-7 gives the whole variable domain DTGVSQNPRHKITKRGQNVTFRCDPISEHNRLYWYRQTLGQGPEFLTYFQNEAQLEKSRLLSDRFSAERPKGSFSTLEIQRTEQGDSAMYLCASSFRYEQYFGPGTRLTVT.

V is TRBV25-1 and J is TRBJ2-1; D call uncertain. The CDR3 extends over 11 amino acids. V was pared by 6 bases and J by 4 bases, with 4 bases between. The germline CDR1 and CDR2 sequences are MGHDK and SYGVNS. The chain's CDR3 is CASSQYNEQFF. Written as DNA, the CDR3 is TGTGCCAGCAGCCAATACAATGAGCAGTTCTTC.

J is TRBJ2-7 and V is TRBV5-1; TRBD2 matches 12 bases. J gave up 5 bases and V 3 bases, and 3 bases lay outside the gene matches. The germline gives CDR1 SGHRS, CDR2 YFSETQ. The CDR3 is 14 amino acids. The CDR3, as DNA: TGCGCCAGCAGCTCAAGGACTAGCGGGGACGAGCAGTACTTC. Translated, it gives CASSSRTSGDEQYF.

The chain employs TRBV29-1 and TRBJ2-7; perhaps TRBD2 as D (5 bases). The V gene's germline CDR1 is SQVTM and CDR2 ANQGSEA. With 7 bases removed from V and 0 bases from J, the gap between germline ends came to 10 bases. CDR3 length equals 12 residues. The CDR3 is CSASSSSYEQYF. As DNA, the CDR3 is TGCAGCGCGTCTAGCAGCTCCTACGAGCAGTACTTC.

V is TRBV19 and J is TRBJ2-3; the D gene is possibly TRBD1 (6 bases). Trimming stripped 6 bases from V and 2 bases from J, with 12 bases between. In germline, CDR1 is LNHDA, CDR2 SQIVND (reference sequence). The CDR3 is made up of 14 amino acids. The CDR3 protein is CASRQTGYTDTQYF. The DNA for the CDR3 is TGTGCCAGTAGGCAAACAGGGTACACAGATACGCAGTATTTT.

The chain is built from TRBV6-6 and TRBJ1-1; possibly TRBD1 for D (5 bases). The ends were cut back, 6 bases at V and 4 bases at J, with 12 bases in the middle. Per germline, CDR1 MNHNY and CDR2 SVGAGI (reference sequence). The CDR3 has 13 residues. In nucleotides, the CDR3 is TGTGCCAGCAGCGCGACCGGGGGCACTGAAGCTTTCTTT. Encoded protein: CASSATGGTEAFF.

V gene TRBV7-3 combines with J gene TRBJ2-1, with 8 bases identical to TRBD2. V shed 5 bases and J 8 bases; nucleotides not matched to a gene: 11. The CDR3 covers 15 residues. The germline CDR1 and CDR2 sequences are SGHTA and FQGTGA. CDR3 region: CASSLQAGVRDEQFF. CDR3 DNA sequence: TGTGCCAGCAGCCTCCAAGCGGGAGTCAGGGATGAGCAGTTCTTC.

On this clone: Other DNA sequences in the same sample also yield this CDR3. The rearrangement uses TRBV30 and TRBJ2-5; perhaps TRBD1 as D (6 bases). The V and J ends lost 0 bases and 5 bases respectively, with 7 bases between them. Germline lookup yields CDR1 GTSNPN and CDR2 SVGIG (reference sequence). This CDR3 has 12 residues. The CDR3 sequence: CAWSVQGETQYF. CDR3 nucleotides: TGTGCCTGGAGTGTGCAGGGGGAGACCCAGTACTTC. Full variable domain (missing parts from reference TRBV30 and TRBJ2-5): SQTIHQWPATLVQPVGSPLSLECTVEGTSNPNLYWYRQAAGRGLQLLFYSVGIGQISSEVPQNLSASRPQDRQFILSSKKLLLSDSGFYLCAWSVQGETQYFGPGTRLLVL.

This clone was detected a few times. The chain combines TRBV5-1 with TRBJ2-4, with TRBD1 identical over 7 bases. Trimming cost V 4 bases and J 0 bases; bases outside gene matches: 7. The CDR3 is 16 residues long. Germline values: CDR1 SGHRS, CDR2 YFSETQ. CDR3 sequence reads: CASSVDRAEAKNIQYF. CDR3 DNA: TGCGCCAGCAGCGTTGACAGGGCCGAAGCCAAAAACATTCAGTACTTC.

This clone has a handful of counts. J is TRBJ2-3 and V is TRBV7-2; D not certain. Germline CDR1 SGHTA, CDR2 FQGNSA. V lost 6 bases to trimming and J lost 3 bases, with 4 bases between them. This CDR3 contains 11 residues. CDR3 loop: CASRLTDTQYF. The CDR3 DNA reads as TGTGCCAGCAGACTGACAGATACGCAGTATTTT.

The gene calls are TRBV6-4 and TRBJ2-1; 8 bases are shared with TRBD1. Germline CDR1 is MRHNA and CDR2 is SNTAGT. Trimming at V came to 8 bases and at J to 7 bases, leaving 7 bases not matched to a gene. The CDR3 consists of 13 residues. CDR3 loop: CASGSGGGNEQFF. Written as DNA, the CDR3 is TGTGCCAGCGGATCAGGGGGCGGGAATGAGCAGTTCTTC.

Regarding this clone: The CDR3 does not end in the conserved phenylalanine or tryptophan, so this is likely a read error. It is unclear where the CDR3 begins or ends on the DNA, so no DNA is shown, and the CDR3 is as TCRdb lists it. This rearrangement joins TRBV4-1 to TRBJ2-7; the table's D call, TRBD2, was not checked against the DNA. A total of 9 residues make up the CDR3, ends included. Per the germline V gene, CDR1 is MGHRA and CDR2 is YSYEKL. Here the CDR3 reads CASSQAPPL.

This clone was found a few times. The chain employs TRBV4-2 and TRBJ2-7; 8 bases map to TRBD2. J lost 5 bases, V lost 0 bases, and 9 bases had no gene match. Germline CDR1 LGHNA, CDR2 YNFKEQ. The CDR3 covers 16 residues. The CDR3 loop is CASSQDGSGRAHEQYF. CDR3 bases: TGTGCCAGCAGCCAAGATGGGAGCGGGAGAGCCCACGAGCAGTACTTC.

CDR3 sequence (DNA): TGTGCCAGCAGCGCCTTAAGGACTGCCAGCGCCAATGAGCAGTTCTTC. Amino acid sequence: CASSALRTASANEQFF. This chain joins TRBV11-2 and TRBJ2-1, with TRBD2 as a possible D gene (5 bases). Germline CDR1 reads SGHAT; CDR2 reads FQNNGV. The CDR3 has 16 residues. V was clipped by 5 bases and J by 6 bases, with 20 bases between them.

V gene TRBV30 combines with J gene TRBJ2-1; D remains unclear. The CDR3 has 13 amino acids. V was pared by 5 bases and J by 6 bases, with 14 bases between. Germline V gene sequence: CDR1 GTSNPN, CDR2 SVGIG (reference sequence). For the CDR3, the DNA is TGTGCCTGGGGTACTGATGCCCCCAATGAGCAGTTCTTC. Translation: CAWGTDAPNEQFF.